This T cell receptor beta chain emerged from a study of blood T cell repertoires in COVID-19. Study-wide background: Researchers got acute and convalescent COVID-19 samples from the United States, Italy and Spain. The analysed material was cDNA or gDNA that came from T cells, B-cell-depleted T cells, or PBMCs.

In the study's own analysis: For nucleated cells, counts were estimated from reference gene primer amplification. Assay: immunoSEQ multiplex PCR; the TCRdb copy retains only in-frame clones and omits some. V, J and clone size are taken as reported in that table, and D and trimming were inferred from the DNA itself. The table lists 72,000 or so clones, approximately 86% of them singletons. The trim removed 8 bases at V and 4 bases at J, leaving 6 bases unmatched. The CDR3 length is 16 residues. The V gene's germline CDR1 is LNHDA and CDR2 SQIVND (reference sequence). The chain recombines TRBV19 with TRBJ2-1, with 15 bases lining up with TRBD2. Sequenced sample: peripheral blood. The TCR was taken from a man aged 80 or over with active COVID-19. CDR3: CASWGLAGGLYNEQFF. The CDR3 coding sequence is TGTGCCAGTTGGGGACTAGCGGGGGGTCTTTACAATGAGCAGTTCTTC.